What follows is one T cell receptor beta chain and its context. This sample is part of a study of blood T cell repertoires in COVID-19. In the study overall: Both acute and convalescent COVID-19 samples were obtained from the United States, Italy and Spain.

CDR3 length: 14 amino acids. The germline V and J ends were trimmed by 0 bases and 11 bases, with 11 bases remaining between them. From germline, CDR1 is SGHDN and CDR2 FVKESK. Assay used: immunoSEQ multiplex PCR; TCRdb lists only in-frame clones, some missing. The sample contains 400,000 or so clones, about nine tenths of which appear only once. This sequence was found in a man aged 18 to 35 who had recovered from COVID-19. The sequenced sample was PBMCs or T cells enriched from blood (not recorded which). This chain connects TRBV14 to TRBJ1-6, with no clear D. The CDR3 loop reads CASSQDRFAAPLHF. Written as DNA, the CDR3 is TGTGCCAGCAGCCAAGACAGGTTCGCTGCACCCCTCCACTTT.